This T cell receptor (beta chain) came from a study of T cells in Graves' hyperthyroidism and ophthalmopathy. Study-wide results and limits: Most thyroid clonotypes that were expanded above 0.001 also turned up in blood. Stable hyperthyroidism was told apart from ophthalmopathy by a model built on 13 V-J features.

The V end was cut by 0 bases, the J end by 5 bases, with 15 bases between. This CDR3 contains 15 residues. In germline, CDR1 is SGHDT, CDR2 YYEEEE. To note about this clonotype: Its antigen remains unknown.

TCR beta CDR3 sequences were amplified from RNA transcripts. HTBI primers were employed in a first-round RT-PCR of the TCR CDR3. TCRdb called the multiplex PCR reads again in MiXCR, with one record for every CDR3 protein. The sample carries 600,000 or so distinct CDR3 sequences, 15% to 20% recorded once. Clinical symptoms, serum thyroxine, TRAb, thyroid ultrasound and orbital computed tomography established diagnosis. Sequences were obtained from blood. The TCR comes from a woman aged 25 to 39 with Graves' hyperthyroidism. The gene calls are TRBV5-6 and TRBJ2-7; TRBD2 might be the D (6 bases). CDR3 loop: CASSLGLGGRDEQYF. The CDR3 nucleotides are TGTGCCAGCAGCTTGGGTCTCGGGGGAAGGGACGAGCAGTACTTC.